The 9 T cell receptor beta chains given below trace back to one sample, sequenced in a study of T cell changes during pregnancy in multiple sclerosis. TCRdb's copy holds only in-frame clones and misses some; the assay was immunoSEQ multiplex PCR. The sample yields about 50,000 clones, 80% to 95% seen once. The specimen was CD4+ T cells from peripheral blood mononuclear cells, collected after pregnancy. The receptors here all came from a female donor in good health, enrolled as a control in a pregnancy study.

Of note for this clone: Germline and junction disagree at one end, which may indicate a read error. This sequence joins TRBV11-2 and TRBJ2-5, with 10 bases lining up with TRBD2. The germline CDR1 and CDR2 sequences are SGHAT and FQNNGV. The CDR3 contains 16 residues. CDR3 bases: TGTGCCAGCAGCTTACGGCTAGCGGGGGCCCAACAGACCCAGTACTTC. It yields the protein CASSLRLAGAQQTQYF.

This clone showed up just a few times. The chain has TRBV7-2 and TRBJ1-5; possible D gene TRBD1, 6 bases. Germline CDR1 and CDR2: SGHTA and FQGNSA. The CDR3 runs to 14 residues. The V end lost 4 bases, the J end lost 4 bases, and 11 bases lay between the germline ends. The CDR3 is CASSSYRVNQPQHF. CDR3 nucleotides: TGTGCCAGCAGCTCTTACAGGGTAAATCAGCCCCAGCATTTT.

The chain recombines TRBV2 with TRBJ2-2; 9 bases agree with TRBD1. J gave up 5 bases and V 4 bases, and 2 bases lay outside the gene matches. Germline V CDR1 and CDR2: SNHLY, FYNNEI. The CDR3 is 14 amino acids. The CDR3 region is CASSGQGGTGELFF. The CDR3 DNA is TGTGCCAGCAGTGGACAGGGGGGTACCGGGGAGCTGTTTTTT.

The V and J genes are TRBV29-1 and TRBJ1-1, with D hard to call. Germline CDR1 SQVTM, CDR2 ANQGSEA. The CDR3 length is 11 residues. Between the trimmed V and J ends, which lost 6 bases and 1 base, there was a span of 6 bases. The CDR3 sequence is CSVEGNTEAFF. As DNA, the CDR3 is TGCAGCGTGGAGGGGAACACTGAAGCTTTCTTT.

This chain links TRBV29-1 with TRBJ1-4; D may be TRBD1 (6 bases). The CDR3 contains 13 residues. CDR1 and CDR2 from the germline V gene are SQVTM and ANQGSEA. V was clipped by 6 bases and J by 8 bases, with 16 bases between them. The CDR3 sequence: CSVLRQAGEKLFF. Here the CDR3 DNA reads TGCAGCGTCTTACGACAGGCTGGGGAAAAACTGTTTTTT.

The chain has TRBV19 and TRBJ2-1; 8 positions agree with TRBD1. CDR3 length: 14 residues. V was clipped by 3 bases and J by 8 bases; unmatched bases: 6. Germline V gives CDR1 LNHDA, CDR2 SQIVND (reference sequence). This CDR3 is CASSIIWGQDEQFF. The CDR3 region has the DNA TGTGCCAGTAGTATTATTTGGGGACAGGATGAGCAGTTCTTC. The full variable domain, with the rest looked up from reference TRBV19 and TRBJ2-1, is DGGITQSPKYLFRKEGQNVTLSCEQNLNHDAMYWYRQDPGQGLRLIYYSQIVNDFQKGDIAEGYSVSREKKESFPLTVTSAQKNPTAFYLCASSIIWGQDEQFFGPGTRLTVL.

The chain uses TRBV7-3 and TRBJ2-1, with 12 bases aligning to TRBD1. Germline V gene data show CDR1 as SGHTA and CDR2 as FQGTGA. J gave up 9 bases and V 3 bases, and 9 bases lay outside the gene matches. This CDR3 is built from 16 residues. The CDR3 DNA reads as TGTGCCAGCAGCTTCGGGGGACAGGGGGCGGTTGGTGAGCAGTTCTTC. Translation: CASSFGGQGAVGEQFF.

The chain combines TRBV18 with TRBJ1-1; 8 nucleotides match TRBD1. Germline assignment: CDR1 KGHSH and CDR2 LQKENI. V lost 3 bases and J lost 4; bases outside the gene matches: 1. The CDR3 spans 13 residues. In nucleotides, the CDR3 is TGTGCCAGCTCACCCACAGGGGGCACTGAAGCTTTCTTT. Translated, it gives CASSPTGGTEAFF.

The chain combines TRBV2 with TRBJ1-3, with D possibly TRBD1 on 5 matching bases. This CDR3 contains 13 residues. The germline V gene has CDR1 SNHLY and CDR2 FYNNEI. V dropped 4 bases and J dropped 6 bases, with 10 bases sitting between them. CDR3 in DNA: TGTGCCAGCAGTGCGGAGGGGTTAAACACCATATATTTT. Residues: CASSAEGLNTIYF.